These 8 T cell receptor beta chains came from one sample sequenced in a study of blood T cell repertoires in COVID-19. Sequencing used immunoSEQ multiplex PCR; TCRdb keeps in-frame clones, though not all of them. The sample has 120,000 to 150,000 clones, around nine tenths seen once; the top ten hold 10% to 13%. The sample taken for sequencing was peripheral blood. All receptors come from a man aged 45-65 years with active or convalescent COVID-19.

This clone was seen only a few times. The chain employs TRBV11-2 and TRBJ1-2; 7 nucleotides match TRBD1. V lost 4 bases to trimming and J lost 0 bases; unmatched junction nucleotides: 8. Germline V gene sequence: CDR1 SGHAT, CDR2 FQNNGV. The CDR3 has 16 amino acids. CDR3 protein: CASSSGQANTNYGYTF. The CDR3 coding sequence is TGTGCCAGCAGCTCAGGACAGGCCAATACTAACTATGGCTACACCTTC.

The chain joins TRBV19 to TRBJ2-4; 10 nucleotides line up with TRBD1. Germline V CDR1 and CDR2: LNHDA, SQIVND (reference sequence). The V gene end was trimmed by 1 base and the J gene end by 6 bases; junction bases not matched to a gene: 9. The CDR3 has 17 residues. The DNA for the CDR3 is TGTGCCAGTAGTATAGTTGCGACAGGGGGCGTAAGAAACATTCAGTACTTC. Translation: CASSIVATGGVRNIQYF.

The V and J genes are TRBV15 and TRBJ1-5; 8 bases agree with TRBD1. This CDR3 region has 13 residues. Germline V lookup: CDR1 LNHNV, CDR2 YYDKDF (reference sequence). J lost 5 bases, V lost 7 bases, and 4 bases had no gene match. The CDR3 spells CATTDRDHQPQHF. The CDR3 region has the DNA TGTGCCACCACGGACAGGGACCATCAGCCCCAGCATTTT.

This clone was observed a single time. The J gene is TRBJ2-2, the V gene TRBV11-2; 13 nucleotides match TRBD2. The CDR3 is 16 amino acids. The V gene's germline CDR1 is SGHAT and CDR2 FQNNGV. V gave up 7 bases and J gave up 8 bases; unmatched junction bases: 10. CDR3 in DNA: TGTGCCAGCACCCTATTAACTAGCGGGAGGGGAGGGGAGCTGTTTTTT. Translating it yields CASTLLTSGRGGELFF.

The genes are TRBV18 and TRBJ2-7; 10 bases match TRBD1. V shed 6 bases, J shed 4 bases, and the junction held 9 bases outside the gene matches. In germline, CDR1 is KGHSH, CDR2 LQKENI. CDR3 size: 15 residues. The DNA for the CDR3 is TGTGCCAGCTCGCCTCCGGGACAGGGGCAGTACGAGCAGTACTTC. Protein: CASSPPGQGQYEQYF.

CDR3 in DNA: TGTGCCAGCTCACGACAGGGGGAAACTGGAAACACCATATATTTT. Its protein product is CASSRQGETGNTIYF. J is TRBJ1-3 and V is TRBV18, with 9 nucleotides matching TRBD1. This CDR3 spans 15 amino acids. The junction had 3 bases not matched to a gene; V was cut back by 4 bases and J by 2 bases. Germline values: CDR1 KGHSH, CDR2 LQKENI.

This clone was seen a single time. V gene TRBV11-2 combines with J gene TRBJ1-4; 10 bases line up with TRBD1. This CDR3 contains 17 residues. CDR1 and CDR2 (germline): SGHAT, FQNNGV. Trimming cost V 4 bases and J 0 bases; bases outside gene matches: 5. CDR3 nucleotide sequence: TGTGCCAGCAGCTCTCGGGACAGGGGCTCAACTAATGAAAAACTGTTTTTT. It specifies CASSSRDRGSTNEKLFF.

The J gene is TRBJ1-5, the V gene TRBV27; perhaps TRBD1 as D (5 bases). Between the trimmed V and J ends, which lost 5 bases and 6 bases, there was a span of 20 bases. Looked up from germline, CDR1 is MNHEY and CDR2 is SMNVEV (reference sequence). The CDR3 length is 16 residues. The CDR3 protein is CASSPQVLQGTQPQHF. The CDR3, as DNA: TGTGCCAGCAGTCCACAGGTCCTCCAAGGCACTCAGCCCCAGCATTTT.